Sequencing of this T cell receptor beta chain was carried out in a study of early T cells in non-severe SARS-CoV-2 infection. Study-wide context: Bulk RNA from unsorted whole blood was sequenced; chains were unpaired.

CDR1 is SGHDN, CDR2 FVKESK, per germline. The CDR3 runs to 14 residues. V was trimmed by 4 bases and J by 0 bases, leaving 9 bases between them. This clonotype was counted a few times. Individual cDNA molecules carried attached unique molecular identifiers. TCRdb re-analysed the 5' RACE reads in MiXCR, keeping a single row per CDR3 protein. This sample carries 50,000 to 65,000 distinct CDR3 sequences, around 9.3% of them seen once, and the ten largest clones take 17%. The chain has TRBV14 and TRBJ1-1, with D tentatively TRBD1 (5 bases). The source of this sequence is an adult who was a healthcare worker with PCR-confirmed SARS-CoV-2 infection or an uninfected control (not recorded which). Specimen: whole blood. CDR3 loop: CASSPRDLNTEAFF. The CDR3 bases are TGTGCCAGCAGCCCCAGGGACCTGAACACTGAAGCTTTCTTT.